This T cell receptor beta chain was captured by sequencing in a study of blood T cell repertoires in COVID-19 (dated by TCRdb to 2020 to 2021). Notes on the research overall: Samples covering the acute and convalescent phases of COVID-19 were provided by collaborators in the United States, Italy and Spain. The prospective study material was composed of cDNA or gDNA derived from T cells, B-cell-depleted T cells, or PBMCs. Deeply sampled blood TCRbeta repertoires from subjects exposed to, actively infected with, or recovered from COVID-19 were included in the dataset. The repertoires were released in a freely available public database meant as a resource for research on the immune response to SARS-CoV-2. Samples were obtained from the ongoing ImmuneRACE study (first 160 participants) and from 1,254 subjects provided by 6 global collaborators. Nearly every sample came with metadata listing a de-identified subject ID, COVID-19 status, age in years and sex. Where HLA class I and class II types were available, the types were taken from metadata supplied by the sample provider, not from assay-based typing. Beyond this particular receptor, the publication reports: How much clinical and demographic metadata was included differed by source and by participant, and the metadata was provided uncurated.

TCRbeta CDR3 regions were amplified from genomic DNA using the immunoSEQ Assay, a bias-controlled multiplex PCR. Turning to the authors' computational methods: Nucleated cell counts per sample were estimated from amplification of reference gene primers within the assay. To quantify the absolute abundance of each unique TCRbeta CDR3 rearrangement, sequence reads were collapsed and filtered. For each sample, productive Simpson clonality was calculated as the square root of Simpson's diversity index across productive rearrangements. TCRdb stores this immuneACCESS table with in-frame sequences only. Part of the clones is absent; in the studies checked, under half of the shortfall reflects unresolved V genes, and no reason is known for the rest. V, J and clone size were drawn from that table, and D and trimming were deduced from the DNA. The sample table shows approximately 100,000 clones, and approximately 84% are seen once. Roughly 13% of the sample rests with the top ten.

Comment on this clone: The antigen this receptor binds is unknown. A much larger clone sits a single nucleotide away, making a read error possible. Distinct nucleotide sequences in the sample also encode this CDR3.

Reading the germline V gene gives CDR1 SGDLS and CDR2 YYNGEE. The CDR3 runs 15 residues from the cysteine to the phenylalanine. The kept DNA is CDR3 alone, 45 bases in frame from the first base. After removal of 3 bases from V and 1 base from J, the junction retains 3 bases not matched to a gene. The collaborating institutions used their own protocols to collect whole blood in K2EDTA tubes. For TCRbeta analysis, collaborator samples were shipped as frozen whole blood, as isolated PBMCs, or as DNA extracted from either sample type. This clonotype originated in a human donor in a cohort sampled during active or convalescent COVID-19. Sequenced: peripheral blood. The chain is assembled from TRBV9 and TRBJ1-1, and TRBD1 matches 10 of the central bases. The CDR3 loop reads CASSEGTGANTEAFF. The bases read TGTGCCAGCAGCGAGGGGACAGGGGCGAACACTGAAGCTTTCTTT.